The rows below give T cell receptor beta chains drawn from one sample of a study of T cell changes during pregnancy in multiple sclerosis. Method: immunoSEQ multiplex PCR; TCRdb's copy keeps in-frame clones and lacks some. The repertoire has tens of thousands of clones, around nine tenths of them found once; the top ten carry 0.25% to 0.3%. The sample in question was CD4+ T cells from peripheral blood mononuclear cells, obtained in the second trimester of pregnancy. The receptors derive from a female donor with multiple sclerosis, enrolled in a pregnancy study. Both conserved end residues are part of each CDR3. D genes are given only for firm matches. Not all rows give a size; the values are once, few, many and, for expanded clones, a class.

J gene: TRBJ2-5
D gene: TRBD2
V gene: TRBV2
clone size: .
CDR3 DNA: TGTGCCAGCAGTGAGGGGGTCGGGGGGACGGTAGAGACCCAGTACTTC
CDR3 protein: CASSEGVGGTVETQYF

J gene: TRBJ2-3
D gene: .
V gene: TRBV5-1
clone size: .
CDR3 DNA: TGCGCCAGCAGCGCCACTTTCGCCCCAGATACGCAGTATTTT
CDR3 protein: CASSATFAPDTQYF

J gene: TRBJ2-5
D gene: .
V gene: TRBV5-1
clone size: .
CDR3 DNA: TGCGCCAGCAGTACCGACAGGTCAGAGACCCAGTACTTC
CDR3 protein: CASSTDRSETQYF

J gene: TRBJ2-3
D gene: .
V gene: TRBV13
clone size: .
CDR3 DNA: TGTGCCAGCAGCCTACTAACAGATACGCAGTATTTT
CDR3 protein: CASSLLTDTQYF

J gene: TRBJ1-5
D gene: .
V gene: TRBV2
clone size: .
CDR3 DNA: TGTGCCAGCAGTCCCGTTCTGGGGCCCCTGAACTTGTTGGAAGGGGCGCCCCAGCATTTT
CDR3 protein: CASSPVLGPLNLLEGAPQHF

J gene: TRBJ2-1
D gene: TRBD1
V gene: TRBV29-1
clone size: .
CDR3 DNA: TGCAGCGCCGGGGACAGGGGAGGTCAACTGTTCTTC
CDR3 protein: CSAGDRGGQLFF

J gene: TRBJ2-3
D gene: .
V gene: TRBV9
clone size: once
CDR3 DNA: TGTGCCAGCAGCGGTGGCGGGGACCTCACAGATACGCAGTATTTT
CDR3 protein: CASSGGGDLTDTQYF

J gene: TRBJ2-7
D gene: TRBD2
V gene: TRBV6-6
clone size: .
CDR3 DNA: TGTGCCAGCACCCTGGGGGGGGAGCAGTACTTC
CDR3 protein: CASTLGGEQYF

J gene: TRBJ2-3
D gene: TRBD1
V gene: TRBV5-1
clone size: .
CDR3 DNA: TGCGCCAGCAGCCGGGACAGGGGTGACACAGATACGCAGTATTTT
CDR3 protein: CASSRDRGDTDTQYF

J gene: TRBJ1-2
D gene: TRBD1
V gene: TRBV12-5
clone size: .
CDR3 DNA: TGTGCTAGTGGTTTGCCCCCCGGACAGGGAAGCTATGGCTACACCTTC
CDR3 protein: CASGLPPGQGSYGYTF

J gene: TRBJ2-3
D gene: .
V gene: TRBV5-1
clone size: .
CDR3 DNA: TGCGCCAGTTTCTCGACTAGCACAGATACGCAGTATTTT
CDR3 protein: CASFSTSTDTQYF

J gene: TRBJ2-3
D gene: TRBD1
V gene: TRBV5-1
clone size: .
CDR3 DNA: TGCGCCAGCAGCCAACGGACAGGAACTAGCACAGATACGCAGTATTTT
CDR3 protein: CASSQRTGTSTDTQYF

J gene: TRBJ2-5
D gene: TRBD2
V gene: TRBV6-1
clone size: .
CDR3 DNA: TGTGCCAGCAGTTTTGGACTAGGAGAGACCCAGTACTTC
CDR3 protein: CASSFGLGETQYF

J gene: TRBJ2-4
D gene: .
V gene: TRBV4-2
clone size: .
CDR3 DNA: TGTGCCAGCAGCCAAGCAGAGGCTGTGTCCAAAAACATTCAGTACTTC
CDR3 protein: CASSQAEAVSKNIQYF

J gene: TRBJ2-5
D gene: TRBD2
V gene: TRBV5-4
clone size: .
CDR3 DNA: TGTGCCAGCAGCTACAGTGGCGGGGGGGTCCAAGAGACCCAGTACTTC
CDR3 protein: CASSYSGGGVQETQYF